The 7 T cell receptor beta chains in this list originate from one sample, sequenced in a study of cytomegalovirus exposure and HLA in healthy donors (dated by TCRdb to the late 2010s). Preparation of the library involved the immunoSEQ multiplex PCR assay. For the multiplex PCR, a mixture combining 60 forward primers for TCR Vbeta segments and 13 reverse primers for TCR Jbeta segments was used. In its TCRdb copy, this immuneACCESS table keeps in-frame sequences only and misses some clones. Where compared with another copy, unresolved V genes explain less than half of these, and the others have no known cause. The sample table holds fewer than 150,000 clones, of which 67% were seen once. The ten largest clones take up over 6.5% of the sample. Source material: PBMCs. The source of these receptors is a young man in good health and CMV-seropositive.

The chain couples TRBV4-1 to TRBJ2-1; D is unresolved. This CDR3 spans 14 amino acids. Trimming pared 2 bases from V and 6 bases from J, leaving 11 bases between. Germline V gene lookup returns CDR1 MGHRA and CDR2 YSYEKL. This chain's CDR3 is CASSQLYRSNEQFF. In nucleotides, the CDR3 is TGCGCCAGCAGCCAATTATACAGAAGCAATGAGCAGTTCTTC.

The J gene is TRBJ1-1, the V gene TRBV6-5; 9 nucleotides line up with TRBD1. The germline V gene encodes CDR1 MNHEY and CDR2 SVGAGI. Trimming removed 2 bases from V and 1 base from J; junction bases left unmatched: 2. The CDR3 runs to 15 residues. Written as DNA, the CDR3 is TGTGCCAGCAGTTACGGGACAGGGCAGAACACTGAAGCTTTCTTT. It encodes CASSYGTGQNTEAFF.

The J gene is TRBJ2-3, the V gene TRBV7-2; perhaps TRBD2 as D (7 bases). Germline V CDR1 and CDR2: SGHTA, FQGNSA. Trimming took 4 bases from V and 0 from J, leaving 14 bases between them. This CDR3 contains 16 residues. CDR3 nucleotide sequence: TGTGCCAGCAGCTATGGGGGGGCGACTAGCACAGATACGCAGTATTTT. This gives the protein CASSYGGATSTDTQYF.

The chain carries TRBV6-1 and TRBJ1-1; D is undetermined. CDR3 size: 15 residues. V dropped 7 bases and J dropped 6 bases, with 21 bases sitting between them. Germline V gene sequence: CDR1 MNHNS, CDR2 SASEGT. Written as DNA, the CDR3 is TGTGCCAGCACCTTGGAGGGTTTCGTAATCCCTGAAGCTTTCTTT. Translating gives CASTLEGFVIPEAFF.

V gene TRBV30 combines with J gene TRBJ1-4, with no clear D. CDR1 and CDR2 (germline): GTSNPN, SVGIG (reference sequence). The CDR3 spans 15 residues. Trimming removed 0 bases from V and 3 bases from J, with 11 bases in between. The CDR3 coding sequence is TGTGCCTGGAGTGTACGAGGTGCGGCTAATGAAAAACTGTTTTTT. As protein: CAWSVRGAANEKLFF.

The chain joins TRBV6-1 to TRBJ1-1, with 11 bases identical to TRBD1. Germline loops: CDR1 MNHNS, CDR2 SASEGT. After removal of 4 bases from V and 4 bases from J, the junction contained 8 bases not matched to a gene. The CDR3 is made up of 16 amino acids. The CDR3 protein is CASSAQRGTGGTEAFF. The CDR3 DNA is TGTGCCAGCAGTGCTCAGAGGGGGACAGGGGGCACTGAAGCTTTCTTT.

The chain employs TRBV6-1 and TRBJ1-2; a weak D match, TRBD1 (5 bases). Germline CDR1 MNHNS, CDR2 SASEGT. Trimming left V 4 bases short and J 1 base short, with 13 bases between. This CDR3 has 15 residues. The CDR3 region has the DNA TGTGCCAGCAGTGTAACGCTTAGGGGTAACTATGGCTACACCTTC. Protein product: CASSVTLRGNYGYTF.